The 13 T cell receptor beta chains in this list originate from one sample, sequenced in a study of TIL therapy for anti-PD-1-resistant metastatic lung cancer. Time point described: pre-treatment sample, taken before nivolumab and TIL therapy. Most excised metastases sampled were pleural nodules or supraclavicular lymph nodes. Sequencing used immunoSEQ v3. Sequencing used immunoSEQ multiplex PCR; TCRdb keeps in-frame clones, though not all of them. There are 25,000 to 30,000 clones in the sample; approximately 63% occur only once, and approximately 16% lies in the top ten. The starting material was tumor tissue, obtained at baseline. These receptors originate from a woman aged 30-79 years with non-small cell lung cancer.

This clone was observed once. The chain is built from TRBV5-1 and TRBJ2-7; 10 bases align to TRBD2. The junction had 0 bases not matched to a gene; V was cut back by 0 bases and J by 3 bases. Germline values: CDR1 SGHRS, CDR2 YFSETQ. The length of the CDR3 is 14 residues. CDR3 in amino acids: CASSLASGSYEQYF. The CDR3 coding sequence is TGCGCCAGCAGCTTGGCTAGCGGGAGCTACGAGCAGTACTTC.

This clone was seen more than once but under ten times. CDR3 coding DNA: TGCGCCAGCAGCTTGGCGTTTAATAACTATGGCTACACCTTC. Translation gives CASSLAFNNYGYTF. The V call is TRBV5-1, the J call TRBJ1-2; D is undetermined. V lost 0 bases and J 1 base, leaving 7 bases between the germline ends. The CDR3 extends over 14 amino acids. The germline gives CDR1 SGHRS, CDR2 YFSETQ.

The chain combines TRBV7-8 with TRBJ1-1; no reliable D call. V lost 1 base to trimming and J lost 1 base, with 7 bases between them. Germline CDR1 and CDR2: SGHVS and FQNEAQ. CDR3 length equals 14 residues. The CDR3 DNA is TGTGCCAGCAGCTTAGGGGCAGCGAACACTGAAGCTTTCTTT. It specifies CASSLGAANTEAFF.

This clone has only a few counts. The rearrangement uses TRBV7-8 and TRBJ1-4; weak D call: TRBD1 (6 bases). This CDR3 is built from 14 residues. V was cut by 4 bases and J by 8 bases, with 14 bases left in between. Germline V CDR1 and CDR2: SGHVS, FQNEAQ. The CDR3, as DNA: TGTGCCAGCAGCTACCCCAACAGGGAGGAAAAACTGTTTTTT. This translates into CASSYPNREEKLFF.

The J gene is TRBJ2-1, the V gene TRBV11-3, with D maybe TRBD2 (6 bases). Germline CDR1 and CDR2: SGHNT and YENEEA. Between the trimmed V and J ends, which lost 5 bases and 8 bases, there was a span of 16 bases. CDR3 length: 14 amino acids. CDR3 amino acids: CASSHGLLWDEQFF. The DNA for the CDR3 is TGTGCCAGCAGCCACGGACTACTTTGGGATGAGCAGTTCTTC.

A few counts support this clone. This rearrangement joins TRBV4-1 to TRBJ1-1, with D unresolved. Between the trimmed V and J ends, which lost 4 bases and 1 base, there was a span of 10 bases. The germline V gene has CDR1 MGHRA and CDR2 YSYEKL. The CDR3 has 14 residues. The CDR3 bases are TGCGCCAGCAGCCTAAGTGGGCAGAACACTGAAGCTTTCTTT. Translated: CASSLSGQNTEAFF.

This clone was observed a few times. V gene TRBV5-4 combines with J gene TRBJ2-5; the D is unclear. The V end was cut by 2 bases, the J end by 5 bases, with 13 bases between. This CDR3 region has 14 residues. Germline CDR1 and CDR2: SGHNT and YYREEE (reference sequence). CDR3 region: CASSFREVGETQYF. CDR3 nucleotides: TGTGCCAGCAGCTTTCGTGAGGTCGGGGAGACCCAGTACTTC.

This clone has a handful of counts. The chain links TRBV12-5 to TRBJ2-1; perhaps D is TRBD1 or TRBD2 (5 bases each). The germline V gene has CDR1 LGHNT and CDR2 FRNRAP. With 7 bases removed from V and 2 bases from J, the gap between germline ends came to 12 bases. The CDR3 totals 14 residues. The CDR3, as DNA: TGTGCTAGTGCCCCGGGGCAGGCCTACAATGAGCAGTTCTTC. Translated: CASAPGQAYNEQFF.

The rearrangement uses TRBV19 and TRBJ2-1; 11 bases agree with TRBD2. The germline gives CDR1 LNHDA, CDR2 SQIVND (reference sequence). The CDR3 totals 14 residues. Losses at the gene ends were 9 bases for V and 5 bases for J; bases not matched to a gene: 6. The chain's CDR3 is CASFGTSGNNEQFF. Here the CDR3 DNA reads TGTGCCAGCTTCGGGACTAGCGGTAACAATGAGCAGTTCTTC.

The chain employs TRBV11-2 and TRBJ2-3; 8 bases match TRBD1. V was pared by 0 bases and J by 3 bases, with 5 bases of the junction left unmatched. Germline CDR1 reads SGHAT; CDR2 reads FQNNGV. This CDR3 has 16 amino acids. The CDR3 nucleotides read TGTGCCAGCAGCTTAGACCCGACAGGGGCAACAGATACGCAGTATTTT. Translated: CASSLDPTGATDTQYF.

The chain combines TRBV29-1 with TRBJ2-3; perhaps TRBD1 as D (6 bases). Germline V lookup: CDR1 SQVTM, CDR2 ANQGSEA. Trimming pared 4 bases from V and 1 base from J, leaving 18 bases between. This CDR3 is 16 amino acids long. CDR3 coding DNA: TGCAGCGTTGGCCAGGACTTCCACAGGGGCACAGATACGCAGTATTTT. It yields the protein CSVGQDFHRGTDTQYF.

V usage is TRBV4-2 and J usage is TRBJ2-1, with 7 positions matching TRBD2. Germline lookup yields CDR1 LGHNA and CDR2 YNFKEQ. Trimming at V came to 4 bases and at J to 2 bases, leaving 2 bases not matched to a gene. CDR3 length equals 14 residues. The CDR3 region is CASSPRGAYNEQFF. The DNA of the CDR3 is TGTGCCAGCAGCCCCCGGGGGGCCTACAATGAGCAGTTCTTC.

This clone was seen a handful of times. The chain has TRBV27 and TRBJ1-4; D unresolved. CDR3 length: 12 amino acids. V was cut by 0 bases and J by 11 bases, with 7 bases left in between. Germline V gene lookup returns CDR1 MNHEY and CDR2 SMNVEV (reference sequence). For the CDR3, the DNA is TGTGCCAGCAGTTTATCTGGGGATAAACTGTTTTTT. The encoded protein is CASSLSGDKLFF.